This entry describes one T cell receptor (beta chain). Its cognate antigen is unknown. A read error may explain this, as a much larger clone is one base away. This entry is derived from a study of T cell repertoires in cytomegalovirus infection. At the level of the study: Matching HLA type, along with CMV infection, was indicated by public TCR beta signatures.

General observations from the study: Within the response measured ex vivo, HLA-C-restricted CMV-specific TCR beta clonotypes were dominant.

TCRdb processed the reads anew with MiXCR; each CDR3 protein has one entry. The repertoire holds approximately 730,000 distinct CDR3 sequences, with about 27% as singletons. The germline V gene encodes CDR1 LNHDA and CDR2 SQIVND (reference sequence). The CDR3 has 14 residues. The ends were cut back, 4 bases at V and 5 bases at J, with 14 bases in the middle. Specimen: cultured CD8+ T cells from PBMCs, collected from culture after CMV antigen stimulation. This rearrangement joins TRBV19 to TRBJ1-1; maybe TRBD1 (6 bases). The receptor was derived from a human donor in good health (CMV status not recorded). Some clones in this sample may be carry-over from other donors' samples. CDR3 nucleotides: TGTGCCAGTAGTACCTCGTCAGGGGATACTGAAGCTTTCTTT. As protein: CASSTSSGDTEAFF. Full variable domain (missing parts from reference TRBV19 and TRBJ1-1): DGGITQSPKYLFRKEGQNVTLSCEQNLNHDAMYWYRQDPGQGLRLIYYSQIVNDFQKGDIAEGYSVSREKKESFPLTVTSAQKNPTAFYLCASSTSSGDTEAFFGQGTRLTVV.